This T cell receptor (beta chain) stems from a study of blood T cell repertoires in COVID-19. Study in general: The United States, Italy and Spain supplied acute and convalescent COVID-19 samples. PBMCs, B-cell-depleted T cells, or T cells provided the cDNA or gDNA that made up the material.

The CDR3 length is 14 residues. Germline V gene data show CDR1 as MDHEN and CDR2 as SYDVKM. V dropped 6 bases and J dropped 7; count of bases not matched to a gene: 7. In the original processing: Estimated nucleated cell counts came from reference gene primer amplification. Here immunoSEQ multiplex PCR was the method, and the copy in TCRdb shows in-frame clones only, minus some. V, J and clone size reflect that table, while D and trimming were determined from the DNA. Of under 300,000 clones in the sample, 70% to 85% are singletons; the top ten hold over 3%. The chain carries TRBV28 and TRBJ1-2, with 11 nucleotides matching TRBD1. The clonotype originates from a woman aged 40 to 55 with active or convalescent COVID-19. Input material: peripheral blood. The CDR3, as DNA: TGTGCCAGCAGCGAGGACAGGGGGCGAGGTGGCTACACCTTC. Encoded protein: CASSEDRGRGGYTF.